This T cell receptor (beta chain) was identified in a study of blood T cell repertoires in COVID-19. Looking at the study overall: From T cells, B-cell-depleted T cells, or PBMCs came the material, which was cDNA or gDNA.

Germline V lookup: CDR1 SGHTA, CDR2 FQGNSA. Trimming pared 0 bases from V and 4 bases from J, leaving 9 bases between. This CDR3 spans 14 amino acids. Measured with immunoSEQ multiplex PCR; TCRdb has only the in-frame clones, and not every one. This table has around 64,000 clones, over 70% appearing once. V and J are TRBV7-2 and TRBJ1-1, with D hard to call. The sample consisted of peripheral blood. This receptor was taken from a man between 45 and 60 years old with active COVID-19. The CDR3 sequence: CASSLAPIATEAFF. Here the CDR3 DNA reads TGTGCCAGCAGCTTAGCCCCTATCGCCACTGAAGCTTTCTTT.